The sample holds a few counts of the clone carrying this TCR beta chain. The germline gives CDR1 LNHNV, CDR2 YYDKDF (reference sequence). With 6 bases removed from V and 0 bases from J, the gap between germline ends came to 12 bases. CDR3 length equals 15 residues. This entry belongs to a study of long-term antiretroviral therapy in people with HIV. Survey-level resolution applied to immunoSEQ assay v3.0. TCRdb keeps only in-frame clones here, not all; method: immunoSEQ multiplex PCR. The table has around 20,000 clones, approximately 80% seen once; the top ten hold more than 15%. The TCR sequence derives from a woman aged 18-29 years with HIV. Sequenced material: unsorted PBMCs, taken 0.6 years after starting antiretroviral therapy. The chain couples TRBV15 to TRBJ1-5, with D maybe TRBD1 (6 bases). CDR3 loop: CATRRDIHSNQPQHF. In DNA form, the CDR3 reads TGTGCCACCAGGAGGGACATTCATAGCAATCAGCCCCAGCATTTT.